Presented here are 27 T cell receptor beta chains from one specimen sequenced in a study of cytomegalovirus exposure and HLA in healthy donors. It was with 60 Vbeta and 13 Jbeta primers that the PCR ran. Sequenced by immunoSEQ multiplex PCR; TCRdb stores in-frame clones only, minus some. Here the sample spans around 130,000 clones, 70% to 80% being singletons. The sample comprised PBMCs. Receptor source: a woman between 50 and 59 years old in good health and CMV-seronegative.

The rearrangement joins TRBV5-1 to TRBJ2-6; D gene unclear. This CDR3 comprises 16 residues. Germline values: CDR1 SGHRS, CDR2 YFSETQ. Trimming removed 0 bases from V and 0 bases from J, with 7 bases in between. The CDR3 region has the DNA TGCGCCAGCAGCTTGGCCCCCTCCTCTGGGGCCAACGTCCTGACTTTC. As protein: CASSLAPSSGANVLTF. Variable domain in full (rest from reference TRBV5-1 and TRBJ2-6): KAGVTQTPRYLIKTRGQQVTLSCSPISGHRSVSWYQQTPGQGLQFLFEYFSETQRNKGNFPGRFSGRQFSNSRSEMNVSTLELGDSALYLCASSLAPSSGANVLTFGAGSRLTVL.

The chain is built from TRBV5-1 and TRBJ2-3, with 7 bases fitting TRBD2. This CDR3 has 16 residues. The germline gives CDR1 SGHRS, CDR2 YFSETQ. Unmatched junction bases numbered 6, after V lost 2 bases and J lost 0 bases. The CDR3: CASSFQRGPSTDTQYF. Written as DNA, the CDR3 is TGCGCCAGCAGCTTCCAGCGGGGTCCTAGCACAGATACGCAGTATTTT.

This clone occurred once. This chain uses TRBV5-1 with TRBJ1-2; 9 bases fit TRBD1. Germline V gene data show CDR1 as SGHRS and CDR2 as YFSETQ. This CDR3 contains 14 residues. Germline trimming cut 0 bases from V and 8 bases from J; bases unmatched to any gene: 5. In DNA form, the CDR3 reads TGCGCCAGCAGCTTGGCGGGACAGGGCGGCGGCTACACCTTC. Amino acids: CASSLAGQGGGYTF.

V usage is TRBV6-5 and J usage is TRBJ1-2; TRBD1 agrees at 11 bases. CDR3 length: 14 residues. J was trimmed by 8 bases and V by 2 bases; bases with no gene match: 4. Per the germline V gene, CDR1 is MNHEY and CDR2 is SVGAGI. Here the CDR3 reads CASSYGQGARGYTF. The DNA for the CDR3 is TGTGCCAGCAGTTACGGACAGGGGGCAAGGGGCTACACCTTC.

This clone was recorded once. The rearrangement joins TRBV9 to TRBJ2-5, with 7 bases aligning to TRBD2. Germline CDR1 SGDLS, CDR2 YYNGEE. This CDR3 region has 16 residues. V lost 4 bases to trimming and J lost 4 bases; unmatched junction nucleotides: 13. DNA for the CDR3: TGTGCCAGCAGCCCGAGGGTGGCTAGCGGTAGAGAGACCCAGTACTTC. It encodes CASSPRVASGRETQYF. Complete variable domain (other parts from reference TRBV9 and TRBJ2-5): DSGVTQTPKHLITATGQRVTLRCSPRSGDLSVYWYQQSLDQGLQFLIQYYNGEERAKGNILERFSAQQFPDLHSELNLSSLELGDSALYFCASSPRVASGRETQYFGPGTRLLVL.

The rearrangement links TRBV25-1 to TRBJ2-7; 12 bases are shared with TRBD1. This CDR3 has 15 amino acids. V gave up 6 bases and J gave up 4 bases; unmatched junction bases: 7. Germline V gene lookup returns CDR1 MGHDK and CDR2 SYGVNS. The CDR3 DNA reads TGTGCCAGCAGAGCCCGGGACAGGGGGCAATACGAGCAGTACTTC. Translated: CASRARDRGQYEQYF.

The sample holds a few counts of this clone. The gene calls are TRBV6-4 and TRBJ2-1, with TRBD2 matching over 11 bases. CDR3 size: 15 residues. The V gene end was trimmed by 5 bases and the J gene end by 7 bases; junction bases not matched to a gene: 7. Germline V gives CDR1 MRHNA, CDR2 SNTAGT. CDR3 amino acids: CASSMTSGKGNEQFF. The CDR3 DNA sequence: TGTGCCAGCAGTATGACTAGCGGGAAGGGTAATGAGCAGTTCTTC.

Note on this clone: One end of the junction is discordant with germline, which a read error may explain. This chain uses TRBV4-1 with TRBJ1-2; 8 positions match TRBD1. Germline assignment: CDR1 MGHRA and CDR2 YSYEKL. CDR3 length: 14 amino acids. DNA of the CDR3: TGCGCCAGCAGCCAAGAGGACAGGGCTTATGGCTACCCCTTC. Translating gives CASSQEDRAYGYPF.

This chain connects TRBV29-1 to TRBJ2-7; D perhaps matches TRBD1 (6 bases). Trimming removed 5 bases from V and 2 bases from J, with 10 bases in between. The CDR3 covers 12 residues. Germline V lookup: CDR1 SQVTM, CDR2 ANQGSEA. The CDR3 sequence is CSVSGQTYEQYF. In DNA, the CDR3 is TGCAGCGTTTCTGGACAGACCTACGAGCAGTACTTC.

The chain couples TRBV5-1 to TRBJ2-1, with 8 bases lining up with TRBD1. Germline V gene sequence: CDR1 SGHRS, CDR2 YFSETQ. The V and J ends lost 4 bases and 8 bases, in that order; junction bases with no gene match: 8. The CDR3 contains 14 residues. The chain's CDR3 is CASSLGQGAHEQFF. Here the CDR3 DNA reads TGCGCCAGCAGCCTCGGACAGGGCGCCCATGAGCAGTTCTTC.

CDR3 sequence reads: CASSLLAGEGTGELFF. The CDR3 DNA is TGTGCCAGCAGCTTGCTGGCGGGAGAGGGCACCGGGGAGCTGTTTTTT. The chain links TRBV5-6 to TRBJ2-2; 7 nucleotides agree with TRBD2. Germline V gene lookup returns CDR1 SGHDT and CDR2 YYEEEE. Trimming took 1 base from V and 4 from J; bases not matched to a gene: 7. The CDR3 runs to 16 residues.

In its sample, this clone was seen a few times. The chain has TRBV5-8 and TRBJ2-1; TRBD2 matches at 7 bases. The V and J ends lost 3 bases and 2 bases, in that order; junction bases with no gene match: 11. The V gene's germline CDR1 is SGHTS and CDR2 YDEGEE. CDR3 length equals 17 residues. CDR3 region: CASSSSGAGDAYNEQFF. Here the CDR3 DNA reads TGTGCCAGCAGCTCCTCCGGGGCGGGGGACGCCTACAATGAGCAGTTCTTC.

This chain joins TRBV7-3 and TRBJ1-1, with 8 bases aligning to TRBD1. The germline V gene encodes CDR1 SGHTA and CDR2 FQGTGA. The V and J ends lost 5 bases and 1 base, in that order; junction bases with no gene match: 6. The CDR3 spans 15 residues. The CDR3 region is CASSETGGANTEAFF. CDR3 in DNA: TGTGCCAGCAGCGAAACAGGGGGAGCGAACACTGAAGCTTTCTTT.

The V call is TRBV7-2, the J call TRBJ1-1; TRBD1 aligns across 8 bases. Germline CDR1 and CDR2: SGHTA and FQGNSA. V shed 7 bases and J 5 bases; nucleotides not matched to a gene: 6. There are 13 residues in the CDR3. CDR3 amino acids: CASNQQGGTEAFF. DNA for the CDR3: TGTGCCAGCAACCAACAGGGGGGGACTGAAGCTTTCTTT. The complete variable domain, with remaining parts taken from reference TRBV7-2 and TRBJ1-1, reads GAGVSQSPSNKVTEKGKDVELRCDPISGHTALYWYRQSLGQGLEFLIYFQGNSAPDKSGLPSDRFSAERTGGSVSTLTIQRTQQEDSAVYLCASNQQGGTEAFFGQGTRLTVV.

The chain carries TRBV27 and TRBJ2-1; 13 bases line up with TRBD2. The CDR3 runs to 16 residues. V lost 5 bases, J lost 9 bases, and 10 bases stayed unmatched. CDR1 and CDR2 (germline): MNHEY, SMNVEV (reference sequence). The CDR3 DNA reads TGTGCCAGCAGTAAACCAGGACTAGCGGGAGCGGGTGAGCAGTTCTTC. It translates to CASSKPGLAGAGEQFF.

The rearrangement uses TRBV28 and TRBJ2-1; 9 bases line up with TRBD1. Germline V lookup: CDR1 MDHEN, CDR2 SYDVKM. V trimming: 3 bases; J trimming: 9 bases; junction bases outside the gene matches: 9. The CDR3 has 15 amino acids. CDR3 DNA sequence: TGTGCCAGCAGTTTCCAACCGGGACAGGGAGGTGAGCAGTTCTTC. Translated: CASSFQPGQGGEQFF.

The V gene is TRBV7-3, the J gene TRBJ2-1; 9 bases are a match to TRBD2. V was clipped by 1 base and J by 6 bases; unmatched bases: 7. Germline values: CDR1 SGHTA, CDR2 FQGTGA. This CDR3 has 16 residues. The CDR3 loop is CASSLIRASGINEQFF. The CDR3 DNA reads TGTGCCAGCAGCTTAATCAGGGCTAGCGGGATCAATGAGCAGTTCTTC.

V gene TRBV4-3 combines with J gene TRBJ2-1; 7 bases agree with TRBD2. Trimming removed 2 bases from V and 4 bases from J; junction bases left unmatched: 5. The CDR3 has 15 amino acids. Germline V gives CDR1 LGHNA, CDR2 YSLEER. CDR3 DNA sequence: TGCGCCAGCAGCCAATGGCGGGAGCATTACAATGAGCAGTTCTTC. Protein sequence: CASSQWREHYNEQFF.

With regard to this clone: A junction end diverges from the germline sequence, so it may reflect a read error. The chain recombines TRBV28 with TRBJ1-1; 11 bases are a match to TRBD1. The V gene's germline CDR1 is MDHEN and CDR2 SYDVKM. The CDR3 totals 15 residues. The CDR3 sequence is CASSLFERRTGGFGF. The CDR3 DNA is TGTGCCAGCAGTTTATTTGAGAGGCGGACAGGGGGCTTTGGCTTT.

A remark on this clone: Relative to the germline gene, one junction end is altered; a read error may explain this. The V and J genes are TRBV9 and TRBJ1-1; D might be TRBD1 (6 bases). CDR1 and CDR2 from the germline V gene are SGDLS and YYNGEE. There are 16 residues in the CDR3. The CDR3 loop is CTSSVRNRVPPTEAFF. Written as DNA, the CDR3 is TGTACCAGCAGCGTAAGAAACAGGGTGCCCCCCACTGAAGCTTTCTTT.

V is TRBV15 and J is TRBJ2-7; 7 bases fit TRBD2. CDR1 is LNHNV and CDR2 is YYDKDF in the germline V gene (reference sequence). The CDR3 is 17 amino acids. J gave up 2 bases and V 4 bases, and 14 bases lay outside the gene matches. The CDR3 DNA reads as TGTGCCACCAGCAACTGGGGGAGGGGATCGTTGGCCTACGAGCAGTACTTC. As protein: CATSNWGRGSLAYEQYF.

The chain has TRBV11-2 and TRBJ2-3; the D is unclear. This CDR3 region has 13 residues. V lost 5 bases and J 3 bases, leaving 9 bases between the germline ends. Looked up from germline, CDR1 is SGHAT and CDR2 is FQNNGV. Here the CDR3 reads CASSPLLTDTQYF. For the CDR3, the DNA is TGTGCCAGCAGCCCCCTACTGACAGATACGCAGTATTTT. The whole variable domain, filled in from reference TRBV11-2 and TRBJ2-3, reads EAGVAQSPRYKIIEKRQSVAFWCNPISGHATLYWYQQILGQGPKLLIQFQNNGVVDDSQLPKDRFSAERLKGVDSTLKIQPAKLEDSAVYLCASSPLLTDTQYFGPGTRLTVL.

The chain employs TRBV7-8 and TRBJ2-7; 9 nucleotides line up with TRBD2. The CDR3 runs 15 residues. CDR1 and CDR2 from the germline V gene are SGHVS and FQNEAQ. Trimming took 3 bases from V and 4 from J; bases not matched to a gene: 7. The CDR3 nucleotides read TGTGCCAGCAGCTTTCGTAGCGGGAGCCTTTACGAGCAGTACTTC. Its translation is CASSFRSGSLYEQYF.

This rearrangement joins TRBV29-1 to TRBJ2-5; 10 positions agree with TRBD2. The length of the CDR3 is 13 residues. From germline, CDR1 is SQVTM and CDR2 ANQGSEA. Trimming cost V 3 bases and J 11 bases; bases outside gene matches: 9. CDR3 protein: CSVELASGSRQYF. As DNA, the CDR3 is TGCAGCGTTGAGTTGGCTAGCGGGAGTCGGCAGTACTTC.

V gene TRBV9 combines with J gene TRBJ2-3; TRBD2 might be the D (5 bases). V was clipped by 7 bases and J by 4 bases, with 10 bases between them. CDR1 SGDLS and CDR2 YYNGEE come from the germline V gene. The CDR3 covers 12 residues. CDR3 sequence: CASEGLADTQYF. The CDR3 DNA sequence: TGTGCCAGCGAGGGCCTGGCAGATACGCAGTATTTT.

J is TRBJ2-5 and V is TRBV7-6; TRBD2 matches 14 bases. Trimming cost V 4 bases and J 5 bases; bases outside gene matches: 3. Germline assignment: CDR1 SGHVS and CDR2 FNYEAQ. This CDR3 comprises 15 residues. This CDR3 reads CASSYRTSGRETQYF. The CDR3, as DNA: TGTGCCAGCAGCTATCGGACTAGCGGGAGGGAGACCCAGTACTTC.

This chain joins TRBV13 and TRBJ2-1; D is perhaps TRBD1 (5 bases). This CDR3 is built from 13 residues. V was clipped by 1 base and J by 7 bases, with 8 bases between them. The germline CDR1 and CDR2 sequences are PRHDT and FYEKMQ (reference sequence). CDR3 amino acids: CASSLVRVNEQFF. The CDR3 DNA reads TGTGCCAGCAGCTTAGTCAGGGTTAATGAGCAGTTCTTC. Full variable domain (outside the CDR3, taken from reference TRBV13 and TRBJ2-1): AAGVIQSPRHLIKEKRETATLKCYPIPRHDTVYWYQQGPGQDPQFLISFYEKMQSDKGSIPDRFSAQQFSDYHSELNMSSLELGDSALYFCASSLVRVNEQFFGPGTRLTVL.